The 26 T cell receptor beta chains in this list originate from one sample, sequenced in a study of CD8 T cells in Susac syndrome. RNA amounts of 0.5 to 1 ug underwent reverse transcription with random hexamers. MiXCR was run by TCRdb on the immunoSEQ multiplex PCR reads, yielding one entry per CDR3 protein. The data show some 120,000 distinct CDR3 sequences, around 90% seen once. Sequenced material: CD8+ T cells from PBMCs. These receptors all stem from a human donor in good health.

This clonotype was detected only once. This sequence joins TRBV6-4 and TRBJ2-2, with 9 bases lining up with TRBD1. The ends lost 4 bases at V and 10 bases at J; junction bases unmatched: 13. The CDR3 sequence is 16 residues long. Germline V lookup: CDR1 MRHNA, CDR2 SNTAGT. The CDR3 reads CASSAGTGTLVEELFF. In DNA form, the CDR3 reads TGTGCCAGCAGTGCCGGGACAGGGACCCTTGTCGAGGAGCTGTTTTTT.

The chain carries TRBV3-1 and TRBJ2-1; no clear D. The CDR3 runs 13 residues. Germline V gene data show CDR1 as LGHDT and CDR2 as YNNKEL (reference sequence). Trimming took 5 bases from V and 5 from J, leaving 10 bases between them. CDR3 amino acids: CASSFSTDNEQFF. The CDR3 DNA sequence: TGTGCCAGCAGCTTCTCAACTGACAATGAGCAGTTCTTC.

This clonotype was seen only once. This chain joins TRBV5-4 and TRBJ1-1; the D is unclear. The ends were cut back, 6 bases at V and 1 base at J, with 7 bases in the middle. CDR3 length: 12 amino acids. The germline gives CDR1 SGHNT, CDR2 YYREEE (reference sequence). CDR3 loop: CASTAANTEAFF. The CDR3 DNA reads TGTGCCAGCACTGCGGCGAACACTGAAGCTTTCTTT.

V is TRBV20-1 and J is TRBJ2-7; no clear D gene. In germline, CDR1 is DFQATT, CDR2 SNEGSKA (reference sequence). The CDR3 consists of 13 residues. V was cut by 6 bases and J by 5 bases, with 17 bases left in between. This chain's CDR3 is CSAVHAASHEQYF. DNA for the CDR3: TGCAGTGCCGTACACGCAGCTTCGCACGAGCAGTACTTC.

This chain uses TRBV29-1 with TRBJ1-1, with TRBD1 matching 7 bases. V lost 7 bases to trimming and J lost 6 bases; unmatched junction nucleotides: 8. Germline values: CDR1 SQVTM, CDR2 ANQGSEA. There are 12 residues in the CDR3. The CDR3 DNA follows: TGCAGCGGCATTGACAGGGTCTCTGAAGCTTTCTTT. Translated: CSGIDRVSEAFF.

The rearrangement uses TRBV5-8 and TRBJ1-3; D gene ambiguous. Trimming shortened V by 7 bases and J by 0 bases, and 17 bases separated the two germline ends. CDR1 and CDR2 from the germline V gene are SGHTS and YDEGEE. The CDR3 totals 16 residues. CDR3 sequence reads: CASQFWTSSSGNTIYF. For the CDR3, the DNA is TGTGCCAGCCAATTCTGGACCTCCAGCTCTGGAAACACCATATATTTT.

The chain's CDR3 is CASKTEHSGNTIYF. The CDR3 region has the DNA TGCGCCAGCAAGACAGAGCACTCTGGAAACACCATATATTTT. The chain couples TRBV5-1 to TRBJ1-3; tentative D call: TRBD1 (5 bases). Looked up from germline, CDR1 is SGHRS and CDR2 is YFSETQ. This CDR3 is 14 amino acids long. Trimming shortened V by 6 bases and J by 0 bases, and 10 bases separated the two germline ends.

J is TRBJ2-3 and V is TRBV20-1; D is possibly TRBD2 (5 bases). Germline loops: CDR1 DFQATT, CDR2 SNEGSKA (reference sequence). V was clipped by 3 bases and J by 0 bases, with 10 bases between them. The CDR3 length is 14 residues. The CDR3 protein is CSASGLTSTDTQYF. Written as DNA, the CDR3 is TGCAGTGCTAGCGGACTGACTAGCACAGATACGCAGTATTTT.

This clonotype was seen a few times. The rearrangement uses TRBV20-1 and TRBJ2-7; possible D gene TRBD2, 6 bases. This CDR3 is built from 12 residues. The V end was cut by 6 bases, the J end by 3 bases, with 12 bases between. Germline V gene data show CDR1 as DFQATT and CDR2 as SNEGSKA (reference sequence). The CDR3 spells CSAGTGVYEQYF. CDR3 DNA: TGCAGTGCCGGGACGGGGGTCTACGAGCAGTACTTC.

V is TRBV3-1 and J is TRBJ1-1, with 8 bases that match TRBD1. The V gene's germline CDR1 is LGHDT and CDR2 YNNKEL (reference sequence). This CDR3 is 17 amino acids long. J was trimmed by 4 bases and V by 0 bases; bases with no gene match: 10. CDR3 in amino acids: CASSQDIRQGAGTEAFF. The CDR3 DNA reads TGTGCCAGCAGCCAAGATATTAGGCAGGGGGCGGGCACTGAAGCTTTCTTT.

This chain links TRBV7-2 with TRBJ2-1; D is possibly TRBD2 (6 bases). Per the germline V gene, CDR1 is SGHTA and CDR2 is FQGNSA. Trimming took 3 bases from V and 6 from J, leaving 12 bases between them. The CDR3 spans 14 residues. The CDR3 bases are TGTGCCAGCAGCTTTAGCGGACGGTCCAATGAGCAGTTCTTC. Translated, it gives CASSFSGRSNEQFF. Combining the CDR3 with reference TRBV7-2 and TRBJ2-1 gives the whole variable domain GAGVSQSPSNKVTEKGKDVELRCDPISGHTALYWYRQSLGQGLEFLIYFQGNSAPDKSGLPSDRFSAERTGGSVSTLTIQRTQQEDSAVYLCASSFSGRSNEQFFGPGTRLTVL.

The chain links TRBV19 to TRBJ1-3; TRBD1 might be the D (6 bases). The CDR3 has 14 residues. With 5 bases removed from V and 0 bases from J, the gap between germline ends came to 8 bases. CDR1 is LNHDA and CDR2 is SQIVND in the germline V gene (reference sequence). This CDR3 is CASSAQGSGNTIYF. The DNA of the CDR3 is TGTGCCAGTAGTGCACAGGGCTCTGGAAACACCATATATTTT.

This clonotype was observed a handful of times. This chain connects TRBV3-1 to TRBJ2-1; D is ambiguous. Trimming stripped 4 bases from V and 2 bases from J, with 15 bases between. Germline V gene lookup returns CDR1 LGHDT and CDR2 YNNKEL (reference sequence). CDR3 size: 16 residues. CDR3 nucleotides: TGTGCCAGCAGCCTAGACTCGCCGGATCCCTACAATGAGCAGTTCTTC. This sequence encodes CASSLDSPDPYNEQFF.

V gene TRBV28 combines with J gene TRBJ2-5; D call uncertain. The CDR3 sequence is 13 residues long. Trimming took off 6 bases at V and 5 bases at J, with 13 bases between the two ends. CDR1 is MDHEN and CDR2 is SYDVKM in the germline V gene. CDR3 in amino acids: CASRISNRETQYF. Here the CDR3 DNA reads TGTGCCAGCAGAATCTCCAACCGGGAGACCCAGTACTTC.

The V call is TRBV6-2 or TRBV6-3, the J call TRBJ2-1, with 11 positions matching TRBD2. This CDR3 has 16 amino acids. Germline V gene lookup returns CDR1 MNHEY and CDR2 SVGEGT. V shed 0 bases and J 9 bases; nucleotides not matched to a gene: 7. CDR3 region: CASSYSVLLAGVEQFF. In nucleotides, the CDR3 is TGTGCCAGCAGTTACTCGGTTCTACTAGCGGGGGTTGAGCAGTTCTTC.

V gene TRBV4-1 combines with J gene TRBJ1-2; no definite D call. V was pared by 1 base and J by 2 bases, with 11 bases between. CDR1 and CDR2 from the germline V gene are MGHRA and YSYEKL. CDR3 size: 15 residues. DNA for the CDR3: TGCGCCAGCAGCCAAGTCGGAGCGGAAAACTATGGCTACACCTTC. As protein: CASSQVGAENYGYTF.

This rearrangement joins TRBV13 to TRBJ2-7; 8 bases align to TRBD1. Germline-derived CDR1 and CDR2 are PRHDT and FYEKMQ (reference sequence). The CDR3 spans 12 residues. Trimming removed 3 bases from V and 8 bases from J; junction bases left unmatched: 3. The CDR3 protein is CASSFPGGKQYF. Here the CDR3 DNA reads TGTGCCAGCAGCTTTCCAGGGGGCAAGCAGTACTTC.

The rearrangement links TRBV7-9 to TRBJ2-1, with 9 bases identical to TRBD1. CDR3 length: 17 residues. Losses at the gene ends were 0 bases for V and 4 bases for J; bases not matched to a gene: 7. The germline gives CDR1 SEHNR, CDR2 FQNEAQ (reference sequence). The CDR3 sequence: CASSLAWTGDSYNEQFF. CDR3 coding DNA: TGTGCCAGCAGCTTAGCATGGACAGGGGATTCTTACAATGAGCAGTTCTTC.

The rearrangement uses TRBV6-1 and TRBJ2-2; 9 nucleotides line up with TRBD1. The length of the CDR3 is 15 residues. Per germline, CDR1 MNHNS and CDR2 SASEGT. The CDR3 DNA reads TGTGCTACCACTCCGGGACAGGGTAACACCGGGGAGCTGTTTTTT. Translated, it gives CATTPGQGNTGELFF.

This chain uses TRBV28 with TRBJ2-3; D is undetermined. This CDR3 spans 14 amino acids. Deletions cut 6 bases from V and 7 bases from J, with 17 bases between. Germline V lookup: CDR1 MDHEN, CDR2 SYDVKM. DNA for the CDR3: TGTGCCAGCAGCGGCCCCTTCGCGTCCAATACGCAGTATTTT. Its translation is CASSGPFASNTQYF.

This chain links TRBV4-1 with TRBJ1-2; D is uncertain. The CDR3 spans 13 residues. Germline lookup yields CDR1 MGHRA and CDR2 YSYEKL. Between the trimmed V and J ends, which lost 0 bases and 4 bases, there was a span of 6 bases. The chain's CDR3 is CASSQEGSYGYTF. The CDR3 DNA follows: TGCGCCAGCAGCCAAGAAGGTAGCTATGGCTACACCTTC.

The chain employs TRBV6-2 or TRBV6-3 and TRBJ1-1, with no clear D. The CDR3 covers 15 residues. Germline V gene sequence: CDR1 MNHEY, CDR2 SVGEGT. Trimming removed 2 bases at V and 1 base at J, with 11 bases between. The CDR3 sequence: CASSYPTMENTEAFF. The CDR3 nucleotides are TGTGCCAGCAGTTACCCAACTATGGAGAACACTGAAGCTTTCTTT.

The chain employs TRBV5-1 and TRBJ2-5; TRBD2 aligns across 10 bases. Per the germline V gene, CDR1 is SGHRS and CDR2 is YFSETQ. Germline trimming cut 1 base from V and 5 bases from J; bases unmatched to any gene: 5. This CDR3 has 15 amino acids. CDR3: CASSLYASGGETQYF. CDR3 coding DNA: TGCGCCAGCAGCTTGTACGCTAGCGGGGGCGAGACCCAGTACTTC. Using reference TRBV5-1 and TRBJ2-5 for the parts outside the CDR3, the full variable domain is KAGVTQTPRYLIKTRGQQVTLSCSPISGHRSVSWYQQTPGQGLQFLFEYFSETQRNKGNFPGRFSGRQFSNSRSEMNVSTLELGDSALYLCASSLYASGGETQYFGPGTRLLVL.

V usage is TRBV19 and J usage is TRBJ1-2; TRBD1 might be the D (5 bases). Per germline, CDR1 LNHDA and CDR2 SQIVND (reference sequence). The length of the CDR3 is 14 residues. Trimming took 7 bases from V and 2 from J, leaving 14 bases between them. CDR3 in amino acids: CASIPPGRNYGYTF. Written as DNA, the CDR3 is TGTGCCAGTATCCCACCGGGACGGAACTATGGCTACACCTTC.

The CDR3 protein is CASSHGRDSQETQYF. The CDR3 DNA reads as TGCGCCAGCAGCCACGGCCGGGACAGCCAAGAGACCCAGTACTTC. The chain uses TRBV4-3 and TRBJ2-5; TRBD1 matches at 7 bases. V shed 3 bases and J 1 base; nucleotides not matched to a gene: 5. This CDR3 contains 15 residues. Germline CDR1 LGHNA, CDR2 YSLEER.

This clonotype was counted once. The chain uses TRBV12-3 or TRBV12-4 and TRBJ2-1, with 12 bases lining up with TRBD2. Trimming at V came to 4 bases and at J to 6 bases, leaving 10 bases not matched to a gene. This CDR3 has 17 amino acids. The CDR3 region is CASSSGTSGSIGNEQFF. The CDR3 nucleotides are TGTGCCAGCAGTTCAGGGACTAGCGGGTCCATCGGCAATGAGCAGTTCTTC.